This T cell receptor beta chain comes out of a study of early stage breast cancer tumors (dated by TCRdb to between 2016 and 2019). Regarding the complete study: Of the roughly 17 invasive breast tumors, roughly 13 were found to be estrogen receptor-positive, progesterone receptor-positive and HER2-negative. Eight of the 12 ER+/PR+/HER2- tumors were invasive ductal carcinomas, while the other four were invasive lobular carcinomas. The average read coverage per sample was about 10-fold. A total of about 2.9 million templates, representing 1,097,674 unique clonotypes, were detected across all samples. Beyond this particular receptor, the publication reports: Because the cohort was small, a breakdown by tumor subtype could not be done. Enriched TCRB sequences shared across patients were mostly commonly generated sequences, unlikely to play an important role in the tumor microenvironment. Chain pairing and functional markers such as CD4, CD8 and FOXP3 were not captured by bulk genomic DNA sequencing of unsorted cells. Compared with adjacent normal breast tissue, tumors had roughly 2.5-fold higher T cell density and higher clonality. Repertoires from blood and normal breast were more alike than repertoires from blood and tumor, and in about 90% of the 16 patients, comparing each tissue with blood separated tumor from normal.

Each sample was amplified as two independent genomic DNA replicates: around 0.47 ug for blood and roughly 1.5 ug for tumor or normal breast. Following the manufacturer's instructions, the ImmunoSeq Intro kit was used to carry out TCRB sequencing on genomic DNA. Multiplex PCR was run for roughly 33 cycles using proprietary primers and spike-in control sequences for absolute quantification. Single-end 150-bp reads were used to sequence an 87-bp fragment covering the CDR3 and the flanking V and J genes. Each lane of an Illumina MiSeq running version 3.0 chemistry carried seven multiplexed samples, with two replicates apiece. For the original study's pipeline: The vendor's proprietary pipeline processed the raw data and merged both replicates into a single result for each sample. Productive rearrangements sharing the V-gene family, CDR3 amino acid sequence and J-gene segment were defined as clonotypes. Clonality was calculated as 1 minus the normalized Shannon entropy (Pielou evenness) of TCRB abundances. T cell density was estimated by dividing total templates by the number of input cells inferred from the DNA input amount. Total repertoire diversity and clonality were estimated with Recon using default parameters. Tumor-enriched clonotypes were defined as having over 0.1% abundance in tumor and at least 32-fold higher abundance than in normal breast. What TCRdb holds here is the immuneACCESS table cut down to in-frame rearrangements. Part of the clones is not present; checked against another copy, under half of the missing clones reflect an unresolved V gene, and the others are unexplained. V and J calls and clone size are copied from that table; D and trimming were computed from the DNA. This sample is represented by 30,000 or so clones; around 75% of them were singletons. Clones ranked in the top ten supply 4% to 5% of the sample.

The CDR3 covers 15 residues, taking in both the cysteine and the phenylalanine. The DNA shown is the 45-base CDR3, in frame from base 1. For CDR1 and CDR2, the germline V gene lists KGHSH and LQKENI. At the junction V is shortened by 6 bases and J by 2 bases; bases outside the gene matches: 8. Comments on this clone: Which antigen it targets is not known. The input lacks base qualities; no much larger clone sits a single base away. This specimen includes other DNA sequences encoding the same CDR3.

The study profiled bulk TCR beta-chain repertoires in matched peripheral blood, tumor and adjacent normal breast tissue taken from over 15 patients with early-stage breast cancer. Before surgery, whole blood (about 5-10 mL) was collected into EDTA tubes and processed within 2 hours. Ficoll-Paque centrifugation in SepMate-50 tubes was used to isolate peripheral blood mononuclear cells. PBMCs were cryopreserved in aliquots of roughly 1.8 to 4 million cells in about 90% FBS with roughly 10% DMSO and kept in liquid nitrogen. The Qiagen AllPrep DNA/RNA Mini kit was used for genomic DNA extraction. Sample: blood. The clonotype originates from a person aged 35-55 years with breast cancer. This sequence uses TRBV18 and TRBJ2-7; 9 junctional bases match TRBD1. The CDR3 here reads CASSPPGTGTYEQYF. The nucleotides read TGTGCCAGCTCCCCGCCCGGGACAGGGACCTACGAGCAGTACTTC.